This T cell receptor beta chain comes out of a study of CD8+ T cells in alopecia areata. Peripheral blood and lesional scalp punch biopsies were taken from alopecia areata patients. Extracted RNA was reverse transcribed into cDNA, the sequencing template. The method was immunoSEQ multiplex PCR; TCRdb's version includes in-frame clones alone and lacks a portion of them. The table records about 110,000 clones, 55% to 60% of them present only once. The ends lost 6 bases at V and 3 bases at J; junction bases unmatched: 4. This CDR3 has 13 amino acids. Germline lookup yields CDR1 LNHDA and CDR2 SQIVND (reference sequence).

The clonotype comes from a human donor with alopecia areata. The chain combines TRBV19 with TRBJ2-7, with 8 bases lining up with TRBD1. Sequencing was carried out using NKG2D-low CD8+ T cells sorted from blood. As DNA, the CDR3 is TGTGCCAGTAGACCGACAGGGGACTACGAGCAGTACTTC. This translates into CASRPTGDYEQYF.